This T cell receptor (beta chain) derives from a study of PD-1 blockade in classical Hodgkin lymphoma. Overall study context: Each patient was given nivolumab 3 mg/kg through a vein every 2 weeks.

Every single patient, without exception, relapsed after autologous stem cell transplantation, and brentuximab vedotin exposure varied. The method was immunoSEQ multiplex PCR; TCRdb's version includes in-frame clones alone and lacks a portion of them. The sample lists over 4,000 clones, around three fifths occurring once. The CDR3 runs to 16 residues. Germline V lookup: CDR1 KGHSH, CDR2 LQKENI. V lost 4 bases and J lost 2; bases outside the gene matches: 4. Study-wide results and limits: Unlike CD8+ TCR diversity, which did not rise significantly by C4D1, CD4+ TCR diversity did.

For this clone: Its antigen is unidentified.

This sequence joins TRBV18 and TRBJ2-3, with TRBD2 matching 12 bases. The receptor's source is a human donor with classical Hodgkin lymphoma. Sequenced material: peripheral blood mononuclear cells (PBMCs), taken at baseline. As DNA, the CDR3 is TGTGCCAGCTCACTTGCTAGCGGGGGGGCCACAGATACGCAGTATTTT. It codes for CASSLASGGATDTQYF.